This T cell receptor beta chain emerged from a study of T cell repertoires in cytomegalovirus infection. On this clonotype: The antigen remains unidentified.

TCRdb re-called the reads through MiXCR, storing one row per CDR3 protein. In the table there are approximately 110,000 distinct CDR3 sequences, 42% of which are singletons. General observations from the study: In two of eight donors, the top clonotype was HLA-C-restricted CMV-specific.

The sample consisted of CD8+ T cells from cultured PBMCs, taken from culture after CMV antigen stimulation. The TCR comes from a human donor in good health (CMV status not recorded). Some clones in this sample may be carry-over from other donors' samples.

CDR3 loop: CATGPGRGSNEQFF. CDR3 nucleotides: TGTGCCACAGGCCCTGGGAGGGGCAGCAATGAGCAGTTCTTC. V gene TRBV28 combines with J gene TRBJ2-1, with 7 bases fitting TRBD2. The CDR3 length is 14 residues. With 10 bases clipped from V and 6 bases from J, the junction kept 12 bases outside the gene matches. Germline CDR1 MDHEN, CDR2 SYDVKM. Full variable domain (outside the CDR3, taken from reference TRBV28 and TRBJ2-1): DVKVTQSSRYLVKRTGEKVFLECVQDMDHENMFWYRQDPGLGLRLIYFSYDVKMKEKGDIPEGYSVSREKKERFSLILESASTNQTSMYLCATGPGRGSNEQFFGPGTRLTVL.